In this sample, the clone carrying this T cell receptor beta chain turned up many times. The record originates from a study of patients and donors after allogeneic stem cell transplantation. TCRdb redid the calling of the RT-PCR reads with MiXCR, one entry per CDR3 protein. The table includes 2,000 to 3,000 distinct CDR3 sequences, 3% to 4.5% detected once. The sample taken for sequencing was blood, either unsorted or a sorted T cell fraction (not recorded which). This clonotype was obtained from a human donor who was either an allogeneic HSCT recipient or a stem cell or donor lymphocyte infusion donor (not recorded which). It is not recorded whose cells these are; they may come from a transplant donor.

CDR3 sequence reads: CSVLTSASYEQYF. The DNA for the CDR3 is TGCAGCGTCCTGACTAGTGCCTCCTACGAGCAGTACTTC. The chain couples TRBV29-1 to TRBJ2-7; tentative D call: TRBD2 (6 bases). This CDR3 region has 13 residues. Germline-derived CDR1 and CDR2 are SQVTM and ANQGSEA. V was trimmed by 6 bases and J by 0 bases, leaving 12 bases between them.